This TCR beta chain was profiled in a study of CD8 T cells in ankylosing spondylitis (dated by TCRdb to the late 2010s). Study-wide context: The study profiled T cell receptor beta repertoires in healthy donors and ankylosing spondylitis patients to find disease-linked TCR variants. In total, the full study cohort was made up of 108 healthy donors and more than 20 ankylosing spondylitis patients. Samples of peripheral blood were taken, and for ankylosing spondylitis patients, synovial fluid was collected as well.

This clonotype has only a few counts. Its antigen is currently not known. Base qualities are not provided; no much larger clone lies one nucleotide away. Paper-wide results and their limitations: Some TCR beta motif variants had previously been reported in synovial fluid and blood of reactive arthritis patients, which suggested common disease-initiation mechanisms. In peripheral blood, the disease-linked clones were found at relatively low frequencies and had a CD8+ phenotype. Blood from ankylosing spondylitis patients appeared to be characterized by a TCR beta motif made up of 8 or 9 highly homologous amino acid variants. Significant enrichment of the disease-linked clones was reported in matched synovial fluid samples from ankylosing spondylitis patients.

The CDR3 contains 12 residues, cysteine and phenylalanine counted. Only the CDR3 DNA stays, 36 bases, in frame from base 1. At the junction V is shortened by 3 bases and J by 8 bases, with 10 bases in between. The sample was run on an Illumina HiSeq 2500. Quantitative 5'-RACE with molecular barcodes was used to prepare TCR beta libraries. In the original analysis: To identify disease-linked TCR variants, a new computational method was used, one built on a probabilistic model of VDJ rearrangement. TCRdb passed the public sequencing reads through fastp at Q25 and MiXCR, retaining productive beta sequences. Each CDR3 protein appears once, grouped with its most common genes and DNA. None of the V and J calls come from the authors' own analysis; TCRdb made them. This sample lists 250,000 or so distinct CDR3 sequences; around 25% were detected once. The ten biggest clones cover around 0.58% of the sample.

The origin of this receptor is a male donor with ankylosing spondylitis or in good health (not recorded which). The sequencing input was blood, either unsorted or a sorted T cell fraction (not recorded which). Rearrangement joined TRBV12-3 or TRBV12-4 to TRBJ1-2; the D gene cannot be named for sure. The nucleotides are TGTGCCAGCAGTTTGACGGCTCTCGGCTACACCTTC. Its amino acids are CASSLTALGYTF.